The next 9 T cell receptor beta chains were all read from a single sample in a study (dated by TCRdb to 2015 to 2016). Library prep was done by RT-PCR. Instrument used: Illumina MiSeq. TCRdb handled the public reads itself, with Q25 trimming in fastp and clone calling in MiXCR, and kept productive beta chains. Entries are consolidated by CDR3 protein sequence, retaining the most common genes and DNA. The sample data list about 700,000 distinct CDR3 sequences, and 11% to 15% of these were observed just once. In total, the top ten clones hold roughly 3.6% of the sample. The sample consisted of memory CD4+ T cells from blood. These TCRs come from a female donor in good health, serving as a healthy control.

The sample holds a few counts of this clonotype. The J gene is TRBJ2-1, the V gene TRBV27; 11 bases map to TRBD2. V dropped 4 bases and J dropped 3; count of bases not matched to a gene: 5. The germline gives CDR1 MNHEY, CDR2 SMNVEV (reference sequence). This CDR3 comprises 16 residues. The CDR3 is CASSSATSGIYNEQFF. The CDR3 region has the DNA TGTGCCAGCAGTTCGGCGACTAGCGGGATCTACAATGAGCAGTTCTTC.

This clonotype was counted a few times. The V and J genes are TRBV18 and TRBJ2-7, with 7 positions matching TRBD2. The ends lost 6 bases at V and 4 bases at J; junction bases unmatched: 12. The germline gives CDR1 KGHSH, CDR2 LQKENI. The CDR3 runs 15 residues. The CDR3 sequence is CASSLELARGYEQYF. CDR3 bases: TGTGCCAGCTCCCTCGAACTAGCGAGAGGTTACGAGCAGTACTTC.

This chain connects TRBV20-1 to TRBJ1-5; D unclear. In germline, CDR1 is DFQATT, CDR2 SNEGSKA (reference sequence). V lost 4 bases and J 6 bases, leaving 10 bases between the germline ends. CDR3 size: 12 residues. CDR3 nucleotides: TGCAGTGCTACCCGGCGGGGTCAGCCCCAGCATTTT. Translating gives CSATRRGQPQHF.

This clonotype showed up just a few times. The chain joins TRBV7-2 to TRBJ1-3; the D is unclear. Germline lookup yields CDR1 SGHTA and CDR2 FQGNSA. The CDR3 covers 16 residues. V was trimmed by 5 bases and J by 0 bases, leaving 14 bases between them. CDR3 DNA sequence: TGTGCCAGCAGCCGAAATGGTTTGAGCTCTGGAAACACCATATATTTT. Its protein is CASSRNGLSSGNTIYF.

This clonotype was picked up many times. The chain links TRBV6-2 or TRBV6-3 to TRBJ2-2; D call uncertain. The germline V and J ends were trimmed by 5 bases and 3 bases, with 4 bases remaining between them. This CDR3 contains 12 residues. Germline-derived CDR1 and CDR2 are MNHEY and SVGEGT. The CDR3: CASSQYTGELFF. The CDR3 nucleotides are TGTGCCAGCAGTCAGTACACCGGGGAGCTGTTTTTT.

This sequence joins TRBV20-1 and TRBJ1-1; 8 bases line up with TRBD1. This CDR3 comprises 13 residues. The germline CDR1 and CDR2 sequences are DFQATT and SNEGSKA (reference sequence). V trimming: 3 bases; J trimming: 4 bases; junction bases outside the gene matches: 4. The CDR3 coding sequence is TGCAGTGCTAGGGACAGGGTGAGCACTGAAGCTTTCTTT. This sequence encodes CSARDRVSTEAFF.

The CDR3 DNA follows: TGTGCCAGCAGCGTAGGTCGAGCGGATACGCAGTATTTT. Amino acid sequence: CASSVGRADTQYF. The chain carries TRBV9 and TRBJ2-3; D remains ambiguous. This CDR3 region has 13 residues. Germline lookup yields CDR1 SGDLS and CDR2 YYNGEE. Trimming removed 0 bases from V and 6 bases from J, with 8 bases in between.

In this sample, this clonotype turned up a few times. The J gene is TRBJ2-3, the V gene TRBV9; TRBD1 aligns across 10 bases. The germline V gene has CDR1 SGDLS and CDR2 YYNGEE. V shed 6 bases, J shed 2 bases, and the junction held 3 bases outside the gene matches. The CDR3 spans 14 residues. CDR3 sequence (DNA): TGTGCCAGCAACCGACAGGGGGCCACAGATACGCAGTATTTT. Translated, it gives CASNRQGATDTQYF.

This clonotype was picked up many times. The V call is TRBV7-9, the J call TRBJ2-1; 8 bases fit TRBD1. This CDR3 has 13 residues. Germline values: CDR1 SEHNR, CDR2 FQNEAQ (reference sequence). With V trimmed by 7 bases and J by 8 bases, 7 bases remained unmatched. CDR3 in amino acids: CASTGQGNDEQFF. The CDR3 nucleotides read TGTGCCAGCACCGGACAGGGTAACGATGAGCAGTTCTTC.